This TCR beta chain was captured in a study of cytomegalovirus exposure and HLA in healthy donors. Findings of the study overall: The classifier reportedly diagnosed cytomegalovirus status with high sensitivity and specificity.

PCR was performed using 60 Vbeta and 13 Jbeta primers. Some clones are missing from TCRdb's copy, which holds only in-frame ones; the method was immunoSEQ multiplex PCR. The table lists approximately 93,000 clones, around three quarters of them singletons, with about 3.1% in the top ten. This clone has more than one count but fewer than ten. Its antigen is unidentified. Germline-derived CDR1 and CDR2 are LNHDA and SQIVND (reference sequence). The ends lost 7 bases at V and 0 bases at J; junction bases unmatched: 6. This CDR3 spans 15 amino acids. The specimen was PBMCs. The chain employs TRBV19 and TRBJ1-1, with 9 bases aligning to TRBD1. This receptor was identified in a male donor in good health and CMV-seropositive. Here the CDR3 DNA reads TGTGCCAGTACCAGGACAGGGGCCCTGAACACTGAAGCTTTCTTT. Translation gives CASTRTGALNTEAFF.